The clone carrying this T cell receptor beta chain is a singleton in its sample. Its antigen is as yet unknown. These data are taken from a study of radiotherapy plus CTLA-4 blockade in lung cancer. The wider study: Overall, approximately 19% of patients showed an objective response, while 25% to 35% attained disease control. Findings of the study overall: Early clone dynamics of blood T cells, plus interferon-beta, reportedly predicted response best. In blood, after radiotherapy plus ipilimumab, tumor-derived TCR clones expanded.

Some clones are missing from TCRdb's copy, which holds only in-frame ones; the method was immunoSEQ multiplex PCR. The table records about 87,000 clones, more than 85% of them present only once. CTLA-4 blockade with ipilimumab, together with focal radiation, was given to patients with chemo-refractory metastatic non-small-cell lung cancer. This sample comprised peripheral blood, obtained from a patient treated with radiotherapy plus ipilimumab. The sequence was obtained from a human donor with non-small cell lung cancer that progressed on radiotherapy plus ipilimumab.

CDR3 sequence: CASSLVTGRNEQFF. The CDR3 region has the DNA TGTGCCAGCAGCTTAGTGACAGGGAGGAATGAGCAGTTCTTC. The chain is built from TRBV7-2 and TRBJ2-1, with D possibly TRBD1 on 7 matching bases. Per the germline V gene, CDR1 is SGHTA and CDR2 is FQGNSA. The germline V and J ends were trimmed by 1 base and 7 bases, with 11 bases remaining between them. The CDR3 is 14 residues long.